Listed below are T cell receptor beta chains from one sample, sequenced in a study of shared clonotypes between healthy human individuals. Clones were sequenced by immunoSEQ multiplex PCR, and TCRdb holds only the in-frame ones, with some missing. The sample contains some 900,000 clones, around three quarters of which appear only once. Sequenced input: memory CD4+ T cells sorted from blood. These receptors came from a man younger than 35 in good health. CDR3s include the opening cysteine and the closing phenylalanine or tryptophan. Each record gives: J gene, V gene, CDR3 protein.

j_gene: TRBJ1-1
v_gene: TRBV5-6
CDR3aa: CASSLTMNTEAFF

j_gene: TRBJ2-3
v_gene: TRBV9
CDR3aa: CASSDTDTQYF

j_gene: TRBJ1-1
v_gene: TRBV7-9
CDR3aa: CASNDPGQGATEAFF

j_gene: TRBJ2-7
v_gene: TRBV30
CDR3aa: CAWSGQSGYEQYF

j_gene: TRBJ2-3
v_gene: TRBV2
CDR3aa: CASSERADTQYF

j_gene: TRBJ2-5
v_gene: TRBV2
CDR3aa: CASRLALETQYF

j_gene: TRBJ2-5
v_gene: TRBV6-4
CDR3aa: CASSDYRGQETQYF

j_gene: TRBJ1-4
v_gene: TRBV19
CDR3aa: CASSILGTGRSEKLFF

j_gene: TRBJ1-3
v_gene: TRBV19
CDR3aa: CASSIDGSSGNTIYF

j_gene: TRBJ2-7
v_gene: TRBV4-2
CDR3aa: CASSQEWASGTYEQYF

j_gene: TRBJ1-1
v_gene: TRBV18
CDR3aa: CASSQDWTGRAEAFF

j_gene: TRBJ2-5
v_gene: TRBV5-8
CDR3aa: CASSLSGTVLAGGRRETQYF

j_gene: TRBJ1-5
v_gene: TRBV7-2
CDR3aa: CASSLPNQPQHF

j_gene: TRBJ1-4
v_gene: TRBV9
CDR3aa: CASSHPGATGGNEKLFF

j_gene: TRBJ2-1
v_gene: TRBV5-4
CDR3aa: CASSLAAGGNEQFF

j_gene: TRBJ1-5
v_gene: TRBV7-2
CDR3aa: CASSLAPFRSPNQPQHF

j_gene: TRBJ2-5
v_gene: TRBV18
CDR3aa: CASSPRLAGDETQYF

j_gene: TRBJ2-1
v_gene: TRBV5-1
CDR3aa: CASSPLQGQGEQFF

j_gene: TRBJ1-4
v_gene: TRBV11-2
CDR3aa: CASSFLRQGANDEKLFF